These 14 T cell receptor beta chains originate from one sample sequenced in a study of neurological immune-mediated disorders. TCRdb reprocessed the 5' RACE reads via MiXCR and lists one record per CDR3 protein. Of about 46,000 distinct CDR3 sequences in the sample, less than 4% were seen once. Input material: PBMCs. The receptors here all came from a woman in her fifties or sixties with multiple sclerosis.

Note on this clonotype: A read error may explain this, as a much larger clone is one base away. The chain links TRBV27 to TRBJ2-3, with 8 nucleotides matching TRBD2. This CDR3 contains 17 residues. The V gene end was trimmed by 9 bases and the J gene end by 4 bases; junction bases not matched to a gene: 18. Germline V gene data show CDR1 as MNHEY and CDR2 as SMNVEV (reference sequence). The CDR3 coding sequence is TGTGCCAGAAGTCCGTTCCCTAGCGGGCCAGACCCAGATACGCAGTATTTT. Amino acid sequence: CARSPFPSGPDPDTQYF.

This clonotype was observed many times. The V and J genes are TRBV7-9 and TRBJ1-5; D is possibly TRBD1 (5 bases). Trimming left V 3 bases short and J 5 bases short, with 14 bases between. The CDR3 loop spans 15 amino acids. Germline loops: CDR1 SEHNR, CDR2 FQNEAQ (reference sequence). CDR3 region: CASSLNGGAHQPQHF. The CDR3 DNA sequence: TGTGCCAGCAGCTTGAACGGAGGGGCCCATCAGCCCCAGCATTTT. The full variable domain, its missing parts supplied by reference TRBV7-9 and TRBJ1-5, is DTGVSQNPRHKITKRGQNVTFRCDPISEHNRLYWYRQTLGQGPEFLTYFQNEAQLEKSRLLSDRFSAERPKGSFSTLEIQRTEQGDSAMYLCASSLNGGAHQPQHFGDGTRLSIL.

This clonotype qualifies as medium-sized. The V call is TRBV5-1, the J call TRBJ2-3; tentative D call: TRBD2 (6 bases). The germline gives CDR1 SGHRS, CDR2 YFSETQ. V was shortened by 3 bases and J by 2 bases, with 13 bases between the two germline ends. This CDR3 is 15 amino acids long. The CDR3 reads CASSSGLTYTDTQYF. For the CDR3, the DNA is TGCGCCAGCAGCTCGGGACTTACCTACACAGATACGCAGTATTTT. The whole variable domain, remainder taken from reference TRBV5-1 and TRBJ2-3, is KAGVTQTPRYLIKTRGQQVTLSCSPISGHRSVSWYQQTPGQGLQFLFEYFSETQRNKGNFPGRFSGRQFSNSRSEMNVSTLELGDSALYLCASSSGLTYTDTQYFGPGTRLTVL.

This clonotype was seen repeatedly, ten times or more. This sequence joins TRBV5-1 and TRBJ1-6; D is uncertain. The CDR3 extends over 13 amino acids. Germline CDR1 is SGHRS and CDR2 is YFSETQ. Trimming pared 4 bases from V and 8 bases from J, leaving 10 bases between. The CDR3 loop reads CASSPYRDSPLHF. As DNA, the CDR3 is TGCGCCAGCAGCCCGTACAGAGATTCACCCCTCCACTTT.

This clonotype has ten or more counts. This chain connects TRBV7-9 to TRBJ1-2, with 8 bases lining up with TRBD1. Germline V gene lookup returns CDR1 SEHNR and CDR2 FQNEAQ (reference sequence). The CDR3 totals 14 residues. Germline trimming cut 2 bases from V and 3 bases from J; bases unmatched to any gene: 2. In DNA form, the CDR3 reads TGTGCCAGCAGCTTAAGCAGGGGGCACTATGGCTACACCTTC. This sequence encodes CASSLSRGHYGYTF.

This clonotype was detected many times. This chain joins TRBV20-1 and TRBJ2-5; tentatively, D is TRBD1 or TRBD2 (5 bases each). Per the germline V gene, CDR1 is DFQATT and CDR2 is SNEGSKA (reference sequence). The CDR3 extends over 14 amino acids. V was shortened by 6 bases and J by 4 bases, with 18 bases between the two germline ends. The CDR3 sequence is CSANRGRTGETQYF. CDR3 in DNA: TGCAGTGCGAACCGGGGCCGGACGGGAGAGACCCAGTACTTC.

This clonotype has ten or more counts. V usage is TRBV15 and J usage is TRBJ1-6; TRBD1 agrees at 8 bases. Trimming at V came to 1 base and at J to 9 bases, leaving 2 bases not matched to a gene. The germline V gene encodes CDR1 LNHNV and CDR2 YYDKDF (reference sequence). The CDR3 is 14 residues long. CDR3 protein: CATSRAGGSSPLHF. In DNA form, the CDR3 reads TGTGCCACCAGCAGAGCAGGGGGCAGTTCACCCCTCCACTTT.

At least ten counts were recorded for this clonotype. This chain joins TRBV27 and TRBJ1-3; D is possibly TRBD1 (5 bases). With 5 bases removed from V and 11 bases from J, the gap between germline ends came to 16 bases. Germline CDR1 MNHEY, CDR2 SMNVEV (reference sequence). The CDR3 runs 13 residues. The CDR3 loop is CASSRREGNAIYF. In DNA, the CDR3 is TGTGCCAGCAGTCGAAGAGAGGGGAACGCCATATATTTT.

This clonotype was seen at least ten times. The chain carries TRBV24-1 and TRBJ2-2; D ambiguous. Germline CDR1 is KGHDR and CDR2 is SFDVKD. The CDR3 consists of 13 residues. V was trimmed by 4 bases and J by 5 bases, leaving 7 bases between them. The CDR3 loop is CATSEAGTGELFF. Written as DNA, the CDR3 is TGTGCCACCAGTGAGGCTGGTACCGGGGAGCTGTTTTTT.

This clonotype showed up many times. V and J are TRBV20-1 and TRBJ1-6, with TRBD1 matching 7 bases. CDR3 length equals 13 residues. The germline V gene has CDR1 DFQATT and CDR2 SNEGSKA (reference sequence). Germline trimming cut 4 bases from V and 7 bases from J; bases unmatched to any gene: 4. CDR3 nucleotide sequence: TGCAGTGCTATAACAGGGGTGAATTCACCCCTCCACTTT. Translation gives CSAITGVNSPLHF.

This clonotype was observed many times. The chain combines TRBV7-2 with TRBJ2-1; 8 nucleotides agree with TRBD2. This CDR3 region has 14 residues. The germline V gene encodes CDR1 SGHTA and CDR2 FQGNSA. The ends lost 7 bases at V and 4 bases at J; junction bases unmatched: 6. In DNA form, the CDR3 reads TGTGCCAGCACGTCCGGGGGGGGTTACAATGAGCAGTTCTTC. It is translated as CASTSGGGYNEQFF.

This clonotype was detected many times. The chain combines TRBV5-1 with TRBJ1-6, with 10 nucleotides matching TRBD1. In germline, CDR1 is SGHRS, CDR2 YFSETQ. This CDR3 is built from 15 residues. V lost 3 bases, J lost 6 bases, and 3 bases stayed unmatched. The CDR3 spells CASSSGTGANSPLHF. DNA for the CDR3: TGCGCCAGCAGCTCCGGGACAGGGGCTAATTCACCCCTCCACTTT. The entire variable domain, with the rest obtained from reference TRBV5-1 and TRBJ1-6, is as follows: KAGVTQTPRYLIKTRGQQVTLSCSPISGHRSVSWYQQTPGQGLQFLFEYFSETQRNKGNFPGRFSGRQFSNSRSEMNVSTLELGDSALYLCASSSGTGANSPLHFGNGTRLTVT.

This clonotype was recorded many times. The chain links TRBV5-1 to TRBJ2-1; TRBD1 is a possible D gene (5 bases). CDR3 length equals 15 residues. Germline values: CDR1 SGHRS, CDR2 YFSETQ. V lost 4 bases and J 0 bases, leaving 11 bases between the germline ends. The CDR3: CASSPQVSSYNEQFF. In nucleotides, the CDR3 is TGCGCCAGCAGCCCACAGGTCAGCTCCTACAATGAGCAGTTCTTC.

This clonotype was detected ten times or more. The gene calls are TRBV27 and TRBJ1-1, with unresolved D. Per the germline V gene, CDR1 is MNHEY and CDR2 is SMNVEV (reference sequence). The V end lost 8 bases, the J end lost 8 bases, and 18 bases lay between the germline ends. The CDR3 sequence is 13 residues long. The CDR3 spells CASGSREHLEAFF. The CDR3 DNA reads TGTGCCAGCGGCTCGCGGGAGCACCTCGAAGCTTTCTTT.